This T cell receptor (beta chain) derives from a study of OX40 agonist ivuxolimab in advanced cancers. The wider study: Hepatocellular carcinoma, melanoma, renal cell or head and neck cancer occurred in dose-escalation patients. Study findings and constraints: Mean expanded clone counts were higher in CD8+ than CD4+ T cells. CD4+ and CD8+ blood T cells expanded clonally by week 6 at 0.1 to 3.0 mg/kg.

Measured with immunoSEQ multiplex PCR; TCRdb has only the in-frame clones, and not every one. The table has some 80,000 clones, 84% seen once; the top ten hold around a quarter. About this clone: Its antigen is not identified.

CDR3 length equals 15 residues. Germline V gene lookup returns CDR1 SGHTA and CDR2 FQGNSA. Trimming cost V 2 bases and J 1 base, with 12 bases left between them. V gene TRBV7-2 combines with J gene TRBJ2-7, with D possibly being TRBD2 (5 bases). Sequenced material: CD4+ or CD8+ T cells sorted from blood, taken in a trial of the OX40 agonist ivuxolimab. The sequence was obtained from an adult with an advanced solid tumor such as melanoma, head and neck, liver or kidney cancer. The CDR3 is CASSLSPADSYEQYF. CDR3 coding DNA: TGTGCCAGCAGCTTATCCCCAGCGGATTCCTACGAGCAGTACTTC.